Shown below are 19 T cell receptor beta chains from a single sample sequenced in a study of blood T cell repertoires in COVID-19. This table comes from immunoSEQ multiplex PCR, and its TCRdb copy is limited to in-frame clones, with some not included. Of about 12,000 clones listed, roughly 78% were seen once; the top ten hold 34%. What was sequenced was peripheral blood. The receptors were gathered from a human donor in a cohort sampled during active COVID-19.

The chain recombines TRBV19 with TRBJ2-3; 10 bases align to TRBD2. Germline trimming cut 5 bases from V and 5 bases from J; bases unmatched to any gene: 4. This CDR3 is built from 14 residues. The V gene's germline CDR1 is LNHDA and CDR2 SQIVND (reference sequence). The CDR3 region has the DNA TGTGCCAGTAGTCAGGGACTAGCGCAAGATACGCAGTATTTT. Protein: CASSQGLAQDTQYF.

This clone was counted a single time. V is TRBV7-2 and J is TRBJ1-2; D is possibly TRBD1 (6 bases). V lost 1 base and J lost 0, with 12 bases in between. This CDR3 is 16 amino acids long. The V gene's germline CDR1 is SGHTA and CDR2 FQGNSA. This CDR3 is CASSLVWDTANYGYTF. The DNA of the CDR3 is TGTGCCAGCAGCTTAGTGTGGGACACAGCTAACTATGGCTACACCTTC.

The chain carries TRBV6-5 and TRBJ1-1, with a weak D call TRBD1 (6 bases). V shed 6 bases and J shed 1 base, with 12 bases lying between them. Germline assignment: CDR1 MNHEY and CDR2 SVGAGI. CDR3 length equals 14 residues. The CDR3 spells CASRNRARNTEAFF. In DNA form, the CDR3 reads TGTGCCAGCAGAAACAGGGCCAGGAACACTGAAGCTTTCTTT.

This chain uses TRBV28 with TRBJ1-4; D might be TRBD1 (6 bases). Germline V gene sequence: CDR1 MDHEN, CDR2 SYDVKM. Trimming left V 4 bases short and J 6 bases short, with 12 bases between. The CDR3 contains 14 residues. CDR3 loop: CASSSGGADEKLFF. DNA for the CDR3: TGTGCCAGCAGTTCGGGGGGCGCGGATGAAAAACTGTTTTTT. Full variable domain (outside the CDR3, taken from reference TRBV28 and TRBJ1-4): DVKVTQSSRYLVKRTGEKVFLECVQDMDHENMFWYRQDPGLGLRLIYFSYDVKMKEKGDIPEGYSVSREKKERFSLILESASTNQTSMYLCASSSGGADEKLFFGSGTQLSVL.

The chain carries TRBV9 and TRBJ2-1; 10 positions match TRBD2. V lost 0 bases to trimming and J lost 8 bases; unmatched junction nucleotides: 5. The CDR3 spans 15 residues. Germline assignment: CDR1 SGDLS and CDR2 YYNGEE. CDR3 in DNA: TGTGCCAGCAGCGTAGCCGTAGCGGGGGGTTATGAGCAGTTCTTC. Amino acids: CASSVAVAGGYEQFF.

The genes are TRBV4-3 and TRBJ2-2; no clear D gene. Trimming removed 4 bases from V and 6 bases from J, with 9 bases in between. In germline, CDR1 is LGHNA, CDR2 YSLEER. The CDR3 runs 13 residues. The DNA for the CDR3 is TGCGCCAGCAGCCTAGAACTGGCCGGGGAGCTGTTTTTT. This translates into CASSLELAGELFF.

The chain has TRBV30 and TRBJ1-6, with 7 bases matching TRBD1. Germline lookup yields CDR1 GTSNPN and CDR2 SVGIG (reference sequence). Germline trimming cut 0 bases from V and 8 bases from J; bases unmatched to any gene: 10. The CDR3 contains 16 residues. CDR3 coding DNA: TGTGCCTGGAGTGTACAGGGGTTTTATCGGGATTCACCCCTCCACTTT. Translating gives CAWSVQGFYRDSPLHF.

The chain couples TRBV19 to TRBJ1-3, with TRBD1 as a possible D gene (5 bases). This CDR3 is 16 amino acids long. The ends were cut back, 3 bases at V and 4 bases at J, with 16 bases in the middle. Germline assignment: CDR1 LNHDA and CDR2 SQIVND (reference sequence). CDR3 loop: CASSILGTMGGNTIYF. For the CDR3, the DNA is TGTGCCAGTAGTATCTTAGGGACTATGGGAGGAAACACCATATATTTT.

The V gene is TRBV6-1, the J gene TRBJ1-6; D unclear. Germline V gives CDR1 MNHNS, CDR2 SASEGT. Trimming took 2 bases from V and 10 from J, leaving 9 bases between them. The CDR3 sequence is 13 residues long. CDR3 nucleotide sequence: TGTGCCAGCAGTGAAAACAGTAACTCACCCCTCCACTTT. This sequence encodes CASSENSNSPLHF.

The genes are TRBV5-6 and TRBJ1-6, with D tentatively TRBD1 (5 bases). The ends were cut back, 4 bases at V and 6 bases at J, with 17 bases in the middle. The CDR3 has 16 residues. Per germline, CDR1 SGHDT and CDR2 YYEEEE. CDR3 sequence: CASSPQGFVRNSPLHF. For the CDR3, the DNA is TGTGCCAGCAGCCCTCAGGGTTTCGTTCGTAATTCACCCCTCCACTTT.

Here the CDR3 reads CASSLTKTGTFSNQPQHF. In nucleotides, the CDR3 is TGTGCCAGCAGTTTAACAAAGACAGGGACCTTTAGCAATCAGCCCCAGCATTTT. V gene TRBV27 combines with J gene TRBJ1-5; TRBD1 agrees at 7 bases. The CDR3 has 18 residues. Germline CDR1 reads MNHEY; CDR2 reads SMNVEV (reference sequence). V was pared by 2 bases and J by 0 bases, with 10 bases of the junction left unmatched.

This chain uses TRBV27 with TRBJ1-1; no clear D. CDR1 is MNHEY and CDR2 is SMNVEV in the germline V gene (reference sequence). Trimming removed 4 bases at V and 1 base at J, with 10 bases between. The CDR3 covers 14 residues. This chain's CDR3 is CASSSQYRNTEAFF. The DNA for the CDR3 is TGTGCCAGCAGTTCCCAATACAGGAACACTGAAGCTTTCTTT.

V is TRBV12-3 or TRBV12-4 and J is TRBJ1-5, with TRBD1 as a possible D gene (5 bases). With 4 bases removed from V and 7 bases from J, the gap between germline ends came to 11 bases. The CDR3 has 13 residues. This CDR3 is CASSSRGGQPQHF. CDR3 nucleotide sequence: TGTGCCAGCAGTTCCCGGGGGGGACAGCCCCAGCATTTT.

The gene calls are TRBV19 and TRBJ2-1; 8 bases match TRBD2. Germline V gives CDR1 LNHDA, CDR2 SQIVND (reference sequence). V trimming: 6 bases; J trimming: 4 bases; junction bases outside the gene matches: 2. CDR3 length: 13 residues. In DNA form, the CDR3 reads TGTGCCAGTAGGGGACTAGGGTACAATGAGCAGTTCTTC. It yields the protein CASRGLGYNEQFF.

This clone was observed a handful of times. This chain connects TRBV7-8 to TRBJ1-3; the match to TRBD1 covers 8 bases. In germline, CDR1 is SGHVS, CDR2 FQNEAQ. The V segment lost 5 bases and the J segment 1 base; nucleotides outside the gene matches: 13. The CDR3 extends over 18 amino acids. The CDR3 here is CASSPLGPGQDSGNTIYF. CDR3 coding DNA: TGTGCCAGCAGCCCACTTGGTCCGGGACAGGATTCTGGAAACACCATATATTTT. The full variable domain, completed using reference TRBV7-8 and TRBJ1-3, is GAGVSQSPRYKVAKRGQDVALRCDPISGHVSLFWYQQALGQGPEFLTYFQNEAQLDKSGLPSDRFFAERPEGSVSTLKIQRTQQEDSAVYLCASSPLGPGQDSGNTIYFGEGSWLTVV.

Only a few counts were recorded for this clone. The V and J genes are TRBV5-1 and TRBJ2-7; D might be TRBD1 (6 bases). V was cut by 4 bases and J by 1 base, with 12 bases left in between. This CDR3 contains 14 residues. The germline gives CDR1 SGHRS, CDR2 YFSETQ. CDR3 amino acids: CASSPLTGSYEQYF. The CDR3 DNA is TGCGCCAGCAGCCCCTTGACAGGTTCCTACGAGCAGTACTTC.

This clone was seen once. The CDR3 sequence: CASRGRSTDTQYF. CDR3 nucleotides: TGTGCCAGCAGGGGCAGGAGCACAGATACGCAGTATTTT. This chain links TRBV11-2 with TRBJ2-3; D gene ambiguous. The V gene lost 6 bases and the J gene lost 0 bases, with 7 bases spanning the gap. The length of the CDR3 is 13 residues. Germline CDR1 is SGHAT and CDR2 is FQNNGV.

This chain joins TRBV5-1 and TRBJ2-6; possible D gene TRBD2, 5 bases. Trimming shortened V by 0 bases and J by 1 base, and 8 bases separated the two germline ends. The CDR3 is made up of 16 amino acids. Germline V gives CDR1 SGHRS, CDR2 YFSETQ. CDR3 sequence reads: CASSLGGHSGANVLTF. The CDR3 nucleotides read TGCGCCAGCAGCTTGGGAGGGCATTCTGGGGCCAACGTCCTGACTTTC.

J is TRBJ2-7 and V is TRBV10-3, with D unresolved. Per germline, CDR1 ENHRY and CDR2 SYGVKD. The CDR3 extends over 12 amino acids. V was pared by 6 bases and J by 1 base, with 7 bases between. Written as DNA, the CDR3 is TGTGCCATCAGCCCCCAGTCCTACGAGCAGTACTTC. Protein sequence: CAISPQSYEQYF.